This section outlines one TCR beta chain sequence together with its context. TCRdb's copy holds only in-frame clones and misses some; the assay was immunoSEQ multiplex PCR. The profile shows 160,000 or so clones, roughly 84% of them singletons. Cohorts were based on clinical histories the participants reported. The data were obtained in a study of blood T cell repertoires in COVID-19. Turning to the study itself: From T cells, B-cell-depleted T cells, or PBMCs came the material, which was cDNA or gDNA.

The CDR3 spans 14 residues. V was pared by 0 bases and J by 4 bases, with 9 bases between. Germline V gives CDR1 MGHDK, CDR2 SYGVNS. Specimen: PBMCs or T cells enriched from blood (not recorded which). The rearrangement links TRBV25-1 to TRBJ1-2; unclear D gene. The receptor's source is a man aged 55 to 70 who had recovered from COVID-19. The DNA of the CDR3 is TGTGCCAGCAGTGAATATGGGAGCGCCTATGGCTACACCTTC. Its translation is CASSEYGSAYGYTF.